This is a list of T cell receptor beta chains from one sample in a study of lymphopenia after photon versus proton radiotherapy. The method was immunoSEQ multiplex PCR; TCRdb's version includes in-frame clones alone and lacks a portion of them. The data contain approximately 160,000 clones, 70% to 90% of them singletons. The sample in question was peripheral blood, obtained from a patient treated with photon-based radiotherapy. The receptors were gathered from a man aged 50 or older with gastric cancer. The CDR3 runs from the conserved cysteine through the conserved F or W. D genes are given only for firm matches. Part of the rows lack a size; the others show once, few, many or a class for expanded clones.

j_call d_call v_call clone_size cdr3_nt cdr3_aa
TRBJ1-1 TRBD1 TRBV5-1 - TGCGCCAGCAGCCCGTGGACAGGGGTAAACACTGAAGCTTTCTTT CASSPWTGVNTEAFF
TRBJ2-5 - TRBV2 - TGTGCCAGCACTGCAACAGGGTGGCGGGAGACCCAGTACTTC CASTATGWRETQYF
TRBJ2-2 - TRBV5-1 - TGCGCCAGCAGCTTGGGTGCGGGACCTCAAACCGGGGAGCTGTTTTTT CASSLGAGPQTGELFF
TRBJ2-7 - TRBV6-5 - TGTGCCAGCAGAACCGGACAGTACGAGCAGTACTTC CASRTGQYEQYF
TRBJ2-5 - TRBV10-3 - TGTGCCATCAGTGAGTCTGGCAGCCAAGAGACCCAGTACTTC CAISESGSQETQYF
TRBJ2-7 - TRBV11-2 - TGTGCCAGCCGGGGGCTAGAGGGAAGGCACTACTACGAGCAGTACTTC CASRGLEGRHYYEQYF
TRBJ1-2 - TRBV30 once TGTGCCTGGACCCGCACAGGCAACTATGGCTACACCTTC CAWTRTGNYGYTF
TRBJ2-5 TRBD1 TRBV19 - TGTGCCAGTAGTCCCCTCGACAGGGACCAAGAGACCCAGTACTTC CASSPLDRDQETQYF
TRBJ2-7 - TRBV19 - TGTGCCAGTAGTATCCAGGCAGTCGTTGCCTACGAGCAGTACTTC CASSIQAVVAYEQYF
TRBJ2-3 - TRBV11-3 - TGTGCCAGCAGCCCCACGCTCGGGGATACGCAGTATTTT CASSPTLGDTQYF
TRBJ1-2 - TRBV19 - TGTGCCAGTAGTATCCAGAGTGACTATGGCTACACCTTC CASSIQSDYGYTF
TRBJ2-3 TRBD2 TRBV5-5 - TGTGCCAGCAGCCCGGGACTAGCGGGAGGGGATACGCAGTATTTT CASSPGLAGGDTQYF
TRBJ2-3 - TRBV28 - TGTGCCAGCAGACCGGGACAACAAAACACAGATACGCAGTATTTT CASRPGQQNTDTQYF
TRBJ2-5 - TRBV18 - TGTGCCAGCTCACCAGACTTCGGGACTTTGGGGGAGACCCAGTACTTC CASSPDFGTLGETQYF
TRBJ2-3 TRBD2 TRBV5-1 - TGCGCCAGCAGCTCCTTCAGCGGGAGTGTCACAGATACGCAGTATTTT CASSSFSGSVTDTQYF
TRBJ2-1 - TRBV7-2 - TGTGCCAGCAGCTCTAGTGCAGGTAGCTCCTACAATGAGCAGTTCTTC CASSSSAGSSYNEQFF
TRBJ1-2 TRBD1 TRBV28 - TGTGCCAGCAATATTCTACAGGGGGATGCTTCTGGCTACACCTTC CASNILQGDASGYTF
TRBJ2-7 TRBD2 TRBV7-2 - TGTGCCAGCAGCTTGCCAAGCGGGACGCCCGAGCAGTACTTC CASSLPSGTPEQYF
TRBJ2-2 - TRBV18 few TGTGCCAGCTCACCATCCGGAGGCACCGGGGAGCTGTTTTTT CASSPSGGTGELFF
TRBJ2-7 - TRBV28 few TGTGCCAGCGCCCGACCCCGGGACCTAGGATCCTACGAGCAGTACTTC CASARPRDLGSYEQYF
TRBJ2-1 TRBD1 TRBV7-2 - TGTGCCAGCAGCCCCAAAGGCGCCGGGACAGGGAACAATGAGCAGTTCTTC CASSPKGAGTGNNEQFF
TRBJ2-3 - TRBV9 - TGTGCCAGCAGCTCAGGAGACACCACAGATACGCAGTATTTT CASSSGDTTDTQYF
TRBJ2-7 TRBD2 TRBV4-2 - TGTGCCAGCAGCCAAGAAGGACTAGCGGGAGGCCCCTACGAGCAGTACTTC CASSQEGLAGGPYEQYF
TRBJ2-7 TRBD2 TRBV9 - TGTGCCAGCAGCGTAGCTAGCGGGAGCTACGAGCAGTACTTC CASSVASGSYEQYF
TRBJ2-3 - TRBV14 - TGTGCCAGCAGCCAGGCGGGACCGTACGCCACAGATACGCAGTATTTT CASSQAGPYATDTQYF
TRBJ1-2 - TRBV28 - TGTGCCAGCAGTTGGTCCCCTGAGCTCTATGGCTACACCTTC CASSWSPELYGYTF
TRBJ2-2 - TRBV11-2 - TGTGCCAGCAGCTTAGGGGGTTTCGGGGAGCTGTTTTTT CASSLGGFGELFF
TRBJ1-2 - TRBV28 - TGTGCCAGCAGTATCCCGGGGCTCCTGAGGGGCTACACCTTC CASSIPGLLRGYTF
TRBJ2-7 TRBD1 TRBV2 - TGTGCCAGCAGTCGACAGGGGAGTTACTACGAGCAGTACTTC CASSRQGSYYEQYF
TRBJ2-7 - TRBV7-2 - TGTGCCAGCAGCTTAGCCCCACTAGGCCTTGAGCAGTACTTC CASSLAPLGLEQYF
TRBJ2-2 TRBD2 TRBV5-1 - TGTGCCAGCAACTCCCGACTAGCGGGAGGAGTGACCGGGGAGCTGTTTTTT CASNSRLAGGVTGELFF
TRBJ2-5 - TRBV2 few TGTGCCAGCCTGAACCACAGGGCCCTGTCCCAAGAGACCCAGTACTTC CASLNHRALSQETQYF
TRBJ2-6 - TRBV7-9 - TGTGCCAGCAGCTTAGCCCCCGGGACGGGATCTGGGGCCAACGTCCTGACTTTC CASSLAPGTGSGANVLTF
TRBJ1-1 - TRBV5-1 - TGCGCCAGCAGCTTAGGTCGACAGTTCGGCACTGAAGCTTTCTTT CASSLGRQFGTEAFF
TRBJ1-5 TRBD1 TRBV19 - TGTGCCAGTAGTATAGGGACAGGGATGTGGAGCAATCAGCCCCAGCATTTT CASSIGTGMWSNQPQHF
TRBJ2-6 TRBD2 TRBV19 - TGTGCCAGTAGTATAAAAGGACTAGCGGGAGTTGCTGGGGCCAACGTCCTGACTTTC CASSIKGLAGVAGANVLTF
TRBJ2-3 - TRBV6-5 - TGTGCCAGCAGCATTACGTTTGGTAGCACAGATACGCAGTATTTT CASSITFGSTDTQYF
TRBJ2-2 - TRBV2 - TGTGCCACCTCGGTCAGGCAGAACACCGGGGAGCTGTTTTTT CATSVRQNTGELFF
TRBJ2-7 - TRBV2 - TGTGCCAGCAGTGAAGGGCTCTCTCGGGAGCAGTACTTC CASSEGLSREQYF
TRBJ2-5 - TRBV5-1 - TGCGCCAGCAGCCCAGGGTCCGGGGAGACCCAGTACTTC CASSPGSGETQYF
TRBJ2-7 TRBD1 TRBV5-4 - TGTGCCAGCAGCCCGGACAGGACCTACGAGCAGTACTTC CASSPDRTYEQYF
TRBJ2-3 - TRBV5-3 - TGTGCCAGAAGCTTGGATGACGGGGTCTTCACAGATACGCAGTATTTT CARSLDDGVFTDTQYF
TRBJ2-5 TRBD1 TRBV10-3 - TGTGCCATCAGAGGACAGGGCGGGGAGACCCAGTACTTC CAIRGQGGETQYF
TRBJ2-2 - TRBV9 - TGTGCCAGCAGCGCCGAAGGGTGGGGCACCGGGGAGCTGTTTTTT CASSAEGWGTGELFF
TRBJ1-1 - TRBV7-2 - TGTGCCAGCAGCTTAGGAGGAGGGCTAGAAGCTTTCTTT CASSLGGGLEAFF
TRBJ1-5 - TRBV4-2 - TGTGCCAGCAGCCACAACGCAGTAGGTAGCAATCAGCCCCAGCATTTT CASSHNAVGSNQPQHF
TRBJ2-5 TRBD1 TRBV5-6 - TGTGCCAGCAGCTTCCTGGACAGGGGGCGCGTAGAGACCCAGTACTTC CASSFLDRGRVETQYF
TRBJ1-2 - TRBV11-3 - TGTCTGCTTAAGGGACTCGGCTATGGCTACACCTTC CLLKGLGYGYTF
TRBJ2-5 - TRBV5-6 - TGTGCCAGCAGCCGAGGACAGACTCAAGAGACCCAGTACTTC CASSRGQTQETQYF
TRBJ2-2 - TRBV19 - TGTGCCAGTAGTATCCGGGGAAGCAACACCGGGGAGCTGTTTTTT CASSIRGSNTGELFF
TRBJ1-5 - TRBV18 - TGTGCCAGCTCACCACTAGGGGCTTCGAATAGCAATCAGCCCCAGCATTTT CASSPLGASNSNQPQHF